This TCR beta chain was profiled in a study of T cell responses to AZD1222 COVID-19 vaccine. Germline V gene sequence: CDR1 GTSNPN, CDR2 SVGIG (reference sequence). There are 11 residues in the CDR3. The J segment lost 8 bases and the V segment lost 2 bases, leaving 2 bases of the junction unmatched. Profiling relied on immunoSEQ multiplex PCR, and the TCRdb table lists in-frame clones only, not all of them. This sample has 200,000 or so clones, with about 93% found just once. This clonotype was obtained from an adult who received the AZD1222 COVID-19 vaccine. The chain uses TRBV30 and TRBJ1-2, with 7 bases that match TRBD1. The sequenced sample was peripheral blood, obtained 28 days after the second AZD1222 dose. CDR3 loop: CAWSTGVGYTF. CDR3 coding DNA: TGTGCCTGGAGTACAGGGGTAGGCTACACCTTC.